This T cell receptor (beta chain) was recorded in a study of control samples from healthy donors and cancer patients. Repertoires were generated with immunoSEQ multiplex PCR, while TCRdb's copy carries only in-frame clones and drops some. This table lists about 210,000 clones. Trimming took off 1 base at V and 5 bases at J, with 9 bases between the two ends. Germline CDR1 SGHRS, CDR2 YFSETQ. The CDR3 has 13 amino acids. The receptor's source is a woman in her 30s in good health. The rearrangement links TRBV5-1 to TRBJ1-1, with D perhaps matching TRBD1 (5 bases). Source material: blood. The CDR3 protein is CASSLWGDTEAFF. In DNA, the CDR3 is TGCGCCAGCAGCTTGTGGGGGGATACTGAAGCTTTCTTT.